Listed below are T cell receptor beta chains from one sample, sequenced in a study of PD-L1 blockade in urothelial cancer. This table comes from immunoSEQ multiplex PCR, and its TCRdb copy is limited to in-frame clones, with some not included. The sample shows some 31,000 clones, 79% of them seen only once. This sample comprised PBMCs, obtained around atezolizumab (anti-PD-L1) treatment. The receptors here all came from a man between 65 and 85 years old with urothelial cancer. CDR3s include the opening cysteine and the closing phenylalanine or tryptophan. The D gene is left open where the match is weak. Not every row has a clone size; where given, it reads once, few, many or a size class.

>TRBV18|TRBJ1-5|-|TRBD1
CASSPRPGTGAYVSQPQHF
TGTGCCAGCTCACCGCGACCCGGGACAGGGGCGTATGTAAGTCAGCCCCAGCATTTT
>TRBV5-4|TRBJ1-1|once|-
CASSLDLGATEAFF
TGTGCCAGCAGCTTGGATCTAGGGGCCACTGAAGCTTTCTTT
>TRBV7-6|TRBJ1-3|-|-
CASSLAGRAGNTIYF
TGTGCCAGCAGCTTAGCGGGCAGGGCTGGAAACACCATATATTTT
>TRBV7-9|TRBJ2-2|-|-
CASSFGADATGELFF
TGTGCCAGCAGCTTTGGGGCAGACGCCACCGGGGAGCTGTTTTTT
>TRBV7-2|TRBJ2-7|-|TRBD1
CASSQPGQGLYEQYF
TGTGCCAGCAGCCAACCGGGACAGGGGCTCTACGAGCAGTACTTC
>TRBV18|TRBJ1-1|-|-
CASSQQDTEAFF
TGTGCCAGCTCACAACAGGACACTGAAGCTTTCTTT
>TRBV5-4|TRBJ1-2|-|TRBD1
CASSYGQGQLYGYTF
TGTGCCAGCAGCTATGGACAGGGGCAGCTCTATGGCTACACCTTC
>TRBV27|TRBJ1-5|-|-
CASSLTQGRGQPQHF
TGTGCCAGCAGTTTAACGCAGGGCAGGGGTCAGCCCCAGCATTTT
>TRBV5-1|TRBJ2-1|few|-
CASSLVERGYNEQFF
TGCGCCAGCAGCTTGGTGGAGCGTGGGTACAATGAGCAGTTCTTC
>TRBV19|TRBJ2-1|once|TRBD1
CASSVQGGNEQFF
TGTGCCAGTAGTGTACAGGGGGGCAATGAGCAGTTCTTC
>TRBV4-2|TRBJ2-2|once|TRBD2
CASSQLAGGSSGELFF
TGTGCCAGCAGCCAACTAGCGGGGGGAAGTTCCGGGGAGCTGTTTTTT
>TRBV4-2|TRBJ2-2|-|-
CASSQEKGPPGELFF
TGTGCCAGCAGCCAAGAGAAGGGGCCTCCCGGGGAGCTGTTTTTT
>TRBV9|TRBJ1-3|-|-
CASSVGTPGNTIYF
TGTGCCAGCAGCGTAGGGACACCCGGAAACACCATATATTTT
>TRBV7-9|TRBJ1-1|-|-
CASSLQGFNTEAFF
TGTGCCAGCAGCTTACAGGGATTCAACACTGAAGCTTTCTTT
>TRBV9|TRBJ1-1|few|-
CASSVARAGTEAFF
TGTGCCAGCAGCGTAGCCCGGGCGGGGACTGAAGCTTTCTTT
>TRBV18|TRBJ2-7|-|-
CASSPPTGARYEQYF
TGTGCCAGCTCACCACCGACAGGAGCCAGGTACGAGCAGTACTTC
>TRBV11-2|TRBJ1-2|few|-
CASSSRGYGYTF
TGTGCCAGCAGCTCCCGGGGATATGGCTACACCTTC
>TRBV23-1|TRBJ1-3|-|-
CASSTGVEAGNTIYF
TGCGCCAGCAGCACCGGGGTTGAGGCTGGAAACACCATATATTTT
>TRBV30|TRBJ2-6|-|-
CAWSPAGGANVLTF
TGTGCCTGGAGCCCGGCGGGGGGGGCCAACGTCCTGACTTTC
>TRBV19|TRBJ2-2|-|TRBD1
CASSTGGFGELFF
TGTGCCAGTAGTACAGGGGGCTTCGGGGAGCTGTTTTTT
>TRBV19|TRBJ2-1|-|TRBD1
CASSSRGNRGNEQFF
TGTGCCAGTAGTTCCAGGGGGAATAGAGGGAATGAGCAGTTCTTC
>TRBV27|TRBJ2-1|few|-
CAKTNKSFLWQFF
TGTGCCAAAACGAACAAGTCATTCTTGTGGCAGTTCTTC
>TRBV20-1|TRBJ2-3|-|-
CSASREDTQYF
TGCAGTGCTAGTAGGGAGGATACGCAGTATTTT
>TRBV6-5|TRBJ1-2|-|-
CASSYDSLTNYGYTF
TGTGCCAGCAGTTACGACAGCCTAACTAACTATGGCTACACCTTC
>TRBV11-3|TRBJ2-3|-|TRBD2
CASSLRSGLAGAPGRDTQYF
TGTGCCAGCAGCTTACGATCGGGACTAGCGGGAGCCCCGGGTCGGGATACGCAGTATTTT
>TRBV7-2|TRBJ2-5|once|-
CASSLGGAAFQETQYF
TGTGCCAGCAGCTTAGGAGGCGCAGCTTTCCAAGAGACCCAGTACTTC
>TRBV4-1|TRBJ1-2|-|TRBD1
CASSQDAVKTGPLYYGYTF
TGCGCCAGCAGCCAAGATGCCGTCAAGACAGGGCCCCTGTACTATGGCTACACCTTC